The rows below give T cell receptor beta chains drawn from one sample of a study of breast tumors, draining lymph nodes, adjacent tissues. MiXCR, run by TCRdb on the multiplex PCR reads, gives a single entry per CDR3 protein. There are around 100,000 distinct CDR3 sequences in the sample; 21% occur only once, and over 1% lies in the top ten. Material: axillary lymph node tissue. All receptors derive from a female donor with breast cancer. Some clones in this sample may be carry-over from other donors' samples. CDR3s include the opening cysteine and the closing phenylalanine or tryptophan. The order of the fields is clone size, V gene, J gene, D gene, CDR3 protein, CDR3 DNA. D genes are given only for firm matches. Part of the rows lack a size; the others show once, few, many or a class for expanded clones.

clone size: many
V gene: TRBV2
J gene: TRBJ2-7
D gene: TRBD2
CDR3 protein: CASRFPAGGLDSYEQYF
CDR3 DNA: TGTGCCAGCAGATTCCCAGCGGGAGGCCTTGACTCCTACGAGCAGTACTTC

clone size: few
V gene: TRBV5-4
J gene: TRBJ2-1
D gene: .
CDR3 protein: CASSSASQRPNEQFF
CDR3 DNA: TGTGCCAGCAGCTCGGCCAGCCAACGACCCAATGAGCAGTTCTTC

clone size: many
V gene: TRBV4-1
J gene: TRBJ2-7
D gene: TRBD1
CDR3 protein: CASSHLLTGATYEQYF
CDR3 DNA: TGCGCCAGCAGCCACCTATTGACAGGGGCTACTTACGAGCAGTACTTC

clone size: many
V gene: TRBV20-1
J gene: TRBJ2-1
D gene: TRBD2
CDR3 protein: CSAKELAGYEQFF
CDR3 DNA: TGCAGTGCTAAAGAGCTAGCGGGATATGAGCAGTTCTTC

clone size: .
V gene: TRBV14
J gene: TRBJ1-1
D gene: .
CDR3 protein: CASSQSNAEAFF
CDR3 DNA: TGTGCCAGCAGCCAATCGAACGCTGAAGCTTTCTTT

clone size: many
V gene: TRBV2
J gene: TRBJ2-1
D gene: .
CDR3 protein: CASSGEVHEQFF
CDR3 DNA: TGTGCCAGCAGTGGAGAGGTCCATGAGCAGTTCTTC

clone size: once
V gene: TRBV6-5
J gene: TRBJ2-3
D gene: TRBD2
CDR3 protein: CASSWGLAGVDLDTQYF
CDR3 DNA: TGTGCCAGCAGTTGGGGACTAGCGGGAGTGGATCTGGATACGCAGTATTTT

clone size: many
V gene: TRBV24-1
J gene: TRBJ1-2
D gene: TRBD1
CDR3 protein: CATSDSRTGEGYGCTF
CDR3 DNA: TGTGCCACCAGTGATTCCCGGACAGGGGAGGGCTATGGCTGCACCTTC

clone size: many
V gene: TRBV12-3/TRBV12-4
J gene: TRBJ1-2
D gene: .
CDR3 protein: CASSLWGAEGYTF
CDR3 DNA: TGTGCCAGCAGTTTGTGGGGCGCCGAAGGCTACACCTTC

clone size: many
V gene: TRBV2
J gene: TRBJ1-5
D gene: .
CDR3 protein: CASRTGSARHSQPQHF
CDR3 DNA: TGTGCCAGCAGAACCGGGTCCGCACGCCACAGTCAGCCCCAGCATTTT

clone size: many
V gene: TRBV6-2/TRBV6-3
J gene: TRBJ2-1
D gene: TRBD2
CDR3 protein: CASSFPSGRSDNEQFF
CDR3 DNA: TGTGCCAGCAGTTTTCCTAGCGGGAGGTCGGACAATGAGCAGTTCTTC

clone size: few
V gene: TRBV30
J gene: TRBJ2-7
D gene: .
CDR3 protein: CAWSTPGPSGYEQYF
CDR3 DNA: TGTGCCTGGAGTACACCGGGACCGTCCGGATACGAGCAGTACTTC

clone size: many
V gene: TRBV6-6
J gene: TRBJ2-5
D gene: .
CDR3 protein: CASLGNPGETQYF
CDR3 DNA: TGTGCCAGCCTGGGTAACCCCGGTGAGACCCAGTACTTC

clone size: many
V gene: TRBV2
J gene: TRBJ2-1
D gene: TRBD2
CDR3 protein: CASRGTSGNEQFF
CDR3 DNA: TGTGCCAGCAGAGGGACTAGCGGAAATGAGCAGTTCTTC

clone size: many
V gene: TRBV27
J gene: TRBJ2-1
D gene: TRBD1
CDR3 protein: CASSYEGASYNEQFF
CDR3 DNA: TGTGCCAGCAGTTATGAGGGGGCCTCCTACAATGAGCAGTTCTTC

clone size: many
V gene: TRBV27
J gene: TRBJ2-5
D gene: .
CDR3 protein: CASSSRILGSQETQYF
CDR3 DNA: TGTGCCAGCAGTTCCAGGATTTTGGGGTCCCAAGAGACCCAGTACTTC

clone size: many
V gene: TRBV5-1
J gene: TRBJ2-2
D gene: TRBD1
CDR3 protein: CASSQTGDEVTGELFF
CDR3 DNA: TGCGCCAGCAGTCAGACAGGGGACGAAGTCACCGGGGAGCTGTTTTTT

clone size: .
V gene: TRBV10-3
J gene: TRBJ2-7
D gene: TRBD2
CDR3 protein: CAISEAISGPSYEQYF
CDR3 DNA: TGTGCCATCAGTGAGGCCATTAGCGGGCCGTCCTACGAGCAGTACTTC

clone size: many
V gene: TRBV12-3/TRBV12-4
J gene: TRBJ1-4
D gene: .
CDR3 protein: CASSKRGDDELFF
CDR3 DNA: TGTGCCAGCAGCAAACGGGGGGATGACGAACTGTTTTTT

clone size: many
V gene: TRBV6-6
J gene: TRBJ2-1
D gene: TRBD2
CDR3 protein: CASTTGTSNEQFF
CDR3 DNA: TGTGCCAGCACCACCGGGACTAGCAATGAGCAGTTCTTC

clone size: many
V gene: TRBV11-1
J gene: TRBJ2-1
D gene: TRBD1
CDR3 protein: CASSYGTGNYNEQFF
CDR3 DNA: TGTGCCAGCAGCTATGGGACAGGGAACTACAATGAGCAGTTCTTC

clone size: many
V gene: TRBV27
J gene: TRBJ2-7
D gene: .
CDR3 protein: CASRPSPTIFDYEQYF
CDR3 DNA: TGTGCCAGCCGCCCCAGCCCCACGATATTTGACTACGAGCAGTACTTC

clone size: .
V gene: TRBV6-1
J gene: TRBJ2-2
D gene: TRBD1
CDR3 protein: CASKRDRDTGELFF
CDR3 DNA: TGTGCCAGCAAGCGGGACAGGGACACCGGGGAGCTGTTTTTT

clone size: many
V gene: TRBV4-1
J gene: TRBJ2-5
D gene: .
CDR3 protein: CASSQGTGETQYF
CDR3 DNA: TGCGCCAGCAGCCAAGGGACGGGAGAGACCCAGTACTTC

clone size: many
V gene: TRBV2
J gene: TRBJ2-6
D gene: .
CDR3 protein: CASSDPGKDSGANVLTF
CDR3 DNA: TGTGCCAGCAGTGATCCAGGGAAAGACTCTGGGGCCAACGTCCTGACTTTC

clone size: many
V gene: TRBV2
J gene: TRBJ1-4
D gene: .
CDR3 protein: CASGGGREKLFF
CDR3 DNA: TGTGCCAGCGGGGGTGGGCGGGAAAAACTGTTTTTT

clone size: many
V gene: TRBV24-1
J gene: TRBJ2-7
D gene: TRBD1
CDR3 protein: CATGTGDSYEQYF
CDR3 DNA: TGTGCCACCGGGACAGGGGATTCCTACGAGCAGTACTTC

clone size: .
V gene: TRBV12-5
J gene: TRBJ1-5
D gene: TRBD1
CDR3 protein: CTSSPSGGSQPQHF
CDR3 DNA: TGTACTAGTAGTCCTTCAGGGGGGAGTCAGCCCCAGCATTTT

clone size: many
V gene: TRBV27
J gene: TRBJ2-7
D gene: TRBD2
CDR3 protein: CASTKLAGKGEQYF
CDR3 DNA: TGTGCCAGCACTAAACTAGCGGGGAAAGGGGAGCAGTACTTC